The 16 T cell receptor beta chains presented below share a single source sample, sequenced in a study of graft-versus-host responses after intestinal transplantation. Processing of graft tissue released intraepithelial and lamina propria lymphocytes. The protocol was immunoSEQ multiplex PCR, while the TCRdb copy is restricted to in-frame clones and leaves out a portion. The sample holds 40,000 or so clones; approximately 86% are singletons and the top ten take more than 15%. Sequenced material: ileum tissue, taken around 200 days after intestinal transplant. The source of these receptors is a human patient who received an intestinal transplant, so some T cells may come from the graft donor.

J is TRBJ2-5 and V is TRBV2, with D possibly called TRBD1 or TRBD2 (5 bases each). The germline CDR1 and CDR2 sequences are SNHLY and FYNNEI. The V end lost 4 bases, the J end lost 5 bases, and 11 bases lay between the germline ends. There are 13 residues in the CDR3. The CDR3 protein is CASSGGDGETQYF. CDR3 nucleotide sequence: TGTGCCAGCAGTGGTGGGGACGGGGAGACCCAGTACTTC.

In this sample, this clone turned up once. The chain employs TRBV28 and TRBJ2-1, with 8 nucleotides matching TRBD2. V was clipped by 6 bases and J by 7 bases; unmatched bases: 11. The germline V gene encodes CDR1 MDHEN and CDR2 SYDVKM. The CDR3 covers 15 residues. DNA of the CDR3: TGTGCCAGCAGGTCGTCACCCTTAGCGGGAAATGAGCAGTTCTTC. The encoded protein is CASRSSPLAGNEQFF. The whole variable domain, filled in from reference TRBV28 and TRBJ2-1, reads DVKVTQSSRYLVKRTGEKVFLECVQDMDHENMFWYRQDPGLGLRLIYFSYDVKMKEKGDIPEGYSVSREKKERFSLILESASTNQTSMYLCASRSSPLAGNEQFFGPGTRLTVL.

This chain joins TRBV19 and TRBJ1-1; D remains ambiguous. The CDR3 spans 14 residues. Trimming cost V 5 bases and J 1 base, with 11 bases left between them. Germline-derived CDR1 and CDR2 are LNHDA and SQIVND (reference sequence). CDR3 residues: CASSGLLENTEAFF. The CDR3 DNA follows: TGTGCCAGTAGTGGCCTACTTGAGAACACTGAAGCTTTCTTT.

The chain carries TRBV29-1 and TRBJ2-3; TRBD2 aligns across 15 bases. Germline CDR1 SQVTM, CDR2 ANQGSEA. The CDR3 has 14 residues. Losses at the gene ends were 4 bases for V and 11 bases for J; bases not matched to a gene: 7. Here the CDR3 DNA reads TGCAGCGTTGGCGTGGGACTAGCGGGGGGAGGGCAGTATTTT. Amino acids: CSVGVGLAGGGQYF.

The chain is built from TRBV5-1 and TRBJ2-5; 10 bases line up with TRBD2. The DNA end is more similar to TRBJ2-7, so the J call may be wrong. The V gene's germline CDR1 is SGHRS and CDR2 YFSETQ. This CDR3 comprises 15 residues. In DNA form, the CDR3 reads TGCGCCAGCAGCTTGGAGCGGGAGGGCCTCTACGAGCAGTACTTC. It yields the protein CASSLEREGLYEQYF.

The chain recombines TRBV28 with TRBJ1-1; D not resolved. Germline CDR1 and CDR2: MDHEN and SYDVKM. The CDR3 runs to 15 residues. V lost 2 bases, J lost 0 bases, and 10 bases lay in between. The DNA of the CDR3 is TGTGCCAGCAGTTTAATGGTCCAGTTGAACACTGAAGCTTTCTTT. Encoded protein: CASSLMVQLNTEAFF.

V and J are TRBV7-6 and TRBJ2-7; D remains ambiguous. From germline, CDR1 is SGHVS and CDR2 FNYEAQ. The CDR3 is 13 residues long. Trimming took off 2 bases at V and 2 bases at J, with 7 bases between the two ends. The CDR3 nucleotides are TGTGCCAGCAGCTTAAGTATAACCTACGAGCAGTACTTC. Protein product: CASSLSITYEQYF.

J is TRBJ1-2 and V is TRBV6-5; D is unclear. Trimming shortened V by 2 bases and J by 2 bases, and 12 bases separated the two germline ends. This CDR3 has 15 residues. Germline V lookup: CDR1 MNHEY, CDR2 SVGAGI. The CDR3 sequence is CASSYGGPPNYGYTF. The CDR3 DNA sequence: TGTGCCAGCAGTTACGGAGGACCCCCCAACTATGGCTACACCTTC.

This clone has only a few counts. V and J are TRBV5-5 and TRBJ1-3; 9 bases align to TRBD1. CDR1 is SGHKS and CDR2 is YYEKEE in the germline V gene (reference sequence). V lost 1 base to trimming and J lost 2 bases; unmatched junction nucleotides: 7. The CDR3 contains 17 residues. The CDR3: CASSLTTTGGPGNTIYF. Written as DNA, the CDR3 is TGTGCCAGCAGCTTGACCACGACAGGGGGACCTGGAAACACCATATATTTT.

DNA of the CDR3: TGTGCCAGCAGCTTATGGTCCCCTTCCTCTGGAAACACCATATATTTT. This codes for CASSLWSPSSGNTIYF. The rearrangement joins TRBV11-2 to TRBJ1-3, with D unresolved. Trimming took 2 bases from V and 0 from J, leaving 11 bases between them. The CDR3 is made up of 16 amino acids. Germline loops: CDR1 SGHAT, CDR2 FQNNGV.

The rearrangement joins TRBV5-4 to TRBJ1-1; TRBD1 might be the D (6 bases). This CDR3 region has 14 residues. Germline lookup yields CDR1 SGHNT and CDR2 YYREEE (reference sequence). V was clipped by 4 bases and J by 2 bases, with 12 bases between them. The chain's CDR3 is CASSRRGPNTEAFF. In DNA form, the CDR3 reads TGTGCCAGCAGCCGCCGGGGGCCTAACACTGAAGCTTTCTTT.

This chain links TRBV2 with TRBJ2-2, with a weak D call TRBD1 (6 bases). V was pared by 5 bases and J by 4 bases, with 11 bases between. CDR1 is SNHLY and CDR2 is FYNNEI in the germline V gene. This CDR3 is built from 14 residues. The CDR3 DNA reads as TGTGCCAGCAGTCCGGGACAAACCACCGGGGAGCTGTTTTTT. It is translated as CASSPGQTTGELFF.

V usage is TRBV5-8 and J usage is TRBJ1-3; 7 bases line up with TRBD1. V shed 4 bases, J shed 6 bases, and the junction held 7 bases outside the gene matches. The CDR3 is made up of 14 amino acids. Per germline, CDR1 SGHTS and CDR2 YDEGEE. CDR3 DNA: TGTGCCAGCAGCATTCTACAGGGGACAAACACCATATATTTT. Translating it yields CASSILQGTNTIYF.

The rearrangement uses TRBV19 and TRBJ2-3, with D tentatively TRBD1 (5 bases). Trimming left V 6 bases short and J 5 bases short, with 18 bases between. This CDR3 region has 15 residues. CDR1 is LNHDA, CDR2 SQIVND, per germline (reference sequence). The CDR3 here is CASRRGRAGQDTQYF. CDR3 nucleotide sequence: TGTGCCAGTAGAAGGGGCCGAGCAGGGCAAGATACGCAGTATTTT.

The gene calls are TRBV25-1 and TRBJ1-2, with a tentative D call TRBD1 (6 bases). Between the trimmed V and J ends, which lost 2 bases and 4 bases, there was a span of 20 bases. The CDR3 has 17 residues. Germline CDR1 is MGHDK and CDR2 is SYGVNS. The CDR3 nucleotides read TGTGCCAGCAGTGAAGGGGGGGCCATCTCTACCCTCTATGGCTACACCTTC. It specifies CASSEGGAISTLYGYTF.

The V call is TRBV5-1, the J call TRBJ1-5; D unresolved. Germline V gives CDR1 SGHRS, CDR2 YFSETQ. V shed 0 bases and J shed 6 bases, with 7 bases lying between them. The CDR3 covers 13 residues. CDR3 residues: CASSLEGAQPQHF. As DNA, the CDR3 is TGCGCCAGCAGCTTGGAGGGAGCTCAGCCCCAGCATTTT.